This T cell receptor (beta chain) emerged from a study of cytomegalovirus exposure and HLA in healthy donors. PCR was performed using 60 Vbeta and 13 Jbeta primers. Data came from immunoSEQ multiplex PCR; TCRdb stores just in-frame clones and leaves some out. The sample table includes over 100,000 clones. The receptor was derived from a woman between 40 and 50 years old in good health and CMV-seropositive. Sequenced input: PBMCs.

The chain's CDR3 is CASSLYSGLAYNEQFF. CDR3 nucleotides: TGTGCCAGCAGTTTATATAGCGGTCTGGCCTACAATGAGCAGTTCTTC. This rearrangement joins TRBV27 to TRBJ2-1; possible D gene TRBD2, 6 bases. Deletions cut 1 base from V and 2 bases from J, with 12 bases between. This CDR3 is built from 16 residues. The germline V gene has CDR1 MNHEY and CDR2 SMNVEV (reference sequence).